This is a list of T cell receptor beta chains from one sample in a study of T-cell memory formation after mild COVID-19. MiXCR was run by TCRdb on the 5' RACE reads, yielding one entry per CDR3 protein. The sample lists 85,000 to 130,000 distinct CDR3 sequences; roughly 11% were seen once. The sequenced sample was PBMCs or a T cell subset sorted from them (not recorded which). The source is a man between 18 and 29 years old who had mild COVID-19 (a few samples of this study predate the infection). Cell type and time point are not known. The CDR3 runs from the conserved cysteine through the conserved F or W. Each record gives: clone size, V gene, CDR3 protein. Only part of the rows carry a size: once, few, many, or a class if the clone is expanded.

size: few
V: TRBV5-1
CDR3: CASSLEGEFVAGELFF

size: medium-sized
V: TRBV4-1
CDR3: CASSPGDRGYQPQHF

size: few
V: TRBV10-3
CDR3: CAISDRRQLPNTEAFF

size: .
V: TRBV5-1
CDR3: CASSLGQVSEEYEKLFF

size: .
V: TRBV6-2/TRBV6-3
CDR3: CASSYSGQTAEAFF

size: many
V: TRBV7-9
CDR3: CASSLDVGSSNQPQHF

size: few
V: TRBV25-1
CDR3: CASGLTEPQHF

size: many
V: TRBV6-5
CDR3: CASRQTSGGTAETQYF

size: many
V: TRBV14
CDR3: CASSQVGGPGNEQFF

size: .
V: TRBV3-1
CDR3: CASSQGAGFSQETQYF

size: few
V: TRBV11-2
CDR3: CASSLDGLAGYNEQFF

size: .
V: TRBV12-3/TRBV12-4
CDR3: CASRIRDRPDGYTF

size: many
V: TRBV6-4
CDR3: CASSEWGGLDEQFF

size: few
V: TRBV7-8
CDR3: CASSLSADLYEQYF

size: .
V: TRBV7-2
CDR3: CASSLGPPVYQETQYF

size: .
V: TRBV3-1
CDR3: CASSQDPSDEQFF

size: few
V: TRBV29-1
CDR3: CSVSTVTVETQYF

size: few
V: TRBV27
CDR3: CASRGAGPNNQPQHF

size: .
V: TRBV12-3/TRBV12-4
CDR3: CASSPLGKDDEQFF

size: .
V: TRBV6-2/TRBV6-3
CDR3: CASKKSGLASTDTQYF

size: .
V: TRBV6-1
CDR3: CASRGTGANTEAFF

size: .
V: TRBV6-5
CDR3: CASSPWTGPSRGEAFF

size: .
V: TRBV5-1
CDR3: CASSFRTGFSPYEQYF

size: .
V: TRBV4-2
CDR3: CASSQAPDTQYF

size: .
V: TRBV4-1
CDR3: CASSQETLGADGEKLFF

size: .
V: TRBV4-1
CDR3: CASSQASGGVAGQFF